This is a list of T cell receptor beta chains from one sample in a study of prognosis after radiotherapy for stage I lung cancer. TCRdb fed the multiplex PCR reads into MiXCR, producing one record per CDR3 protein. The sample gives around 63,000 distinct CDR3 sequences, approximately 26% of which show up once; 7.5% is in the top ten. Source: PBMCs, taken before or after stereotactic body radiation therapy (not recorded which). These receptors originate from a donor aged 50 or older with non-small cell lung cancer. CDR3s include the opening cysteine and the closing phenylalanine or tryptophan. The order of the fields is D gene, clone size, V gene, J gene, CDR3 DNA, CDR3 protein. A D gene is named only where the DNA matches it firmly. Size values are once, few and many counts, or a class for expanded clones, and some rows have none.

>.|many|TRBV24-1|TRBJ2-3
TGTGCCACCAGTACCAAAGCGGAAGTCACAGATACGCAGTATTTT
CATSTKAEVTDTQYF
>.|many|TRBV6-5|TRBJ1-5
TGTGCCAGCAGTTACCGCAATTATGGGGGCAATCAGCCCCAGCATTTT
CASSYRNYGGNQPQHF
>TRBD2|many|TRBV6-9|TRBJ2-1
TGTGCCAGCAGTTACCAACCGGGACTAGCGGGGGCAGAGCAGTTCTTC
CASSYQPGLAGAEQFF
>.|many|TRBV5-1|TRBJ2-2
TGCGCCAGCAGCTTTCCGTCGGCGAACACCGGGGAGCTGTTTTTT
CASSFPSANTGELFF
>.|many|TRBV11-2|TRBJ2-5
TGTGCCAGCAGCCCAGTGGGGGGAGAGACCCAGTACTTC
CASSPVGGETQYF
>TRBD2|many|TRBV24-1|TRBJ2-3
TGTGCCACCAGTGACAGGCCGGGACTAGCATCGACAGATACGCAGTATTTT
CATSDRPGLASTDTQYF
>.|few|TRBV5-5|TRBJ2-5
TGTGCCAGCAGCGATCCGGGACGGCGGCAGACCCAGTACTTC
CASSDPGRRQTQYF
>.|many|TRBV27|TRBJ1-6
TGTGCCAGCAGTCCGGACTTTTTATCACCCCTCCACTTT
CASSPDFLSPLHF
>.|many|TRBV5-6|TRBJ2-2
TGTGCCAGCAGTTCCCCGGGCCTTAAGGGGGAGCTGTTTTTT
CASSSPGLKGELFF
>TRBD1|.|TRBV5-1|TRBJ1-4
TGCGCCAACAGCTTGGGGACAGGGTACGAAAAACTGTTTTTT
CANSLGTGYEKLFF
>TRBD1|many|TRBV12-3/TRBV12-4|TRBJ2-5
TGTGCCAGCAGTTTAGAGACAGGGATGCAAGAGACCCAGTACTTC
CASSLETGMQETQYF
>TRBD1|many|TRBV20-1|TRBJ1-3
TGCAGTGCTAGACCACCGGGACAGGGAGGCACCATATATTTT
CSARPPGQGGTIYF
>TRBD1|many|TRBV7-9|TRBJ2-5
TGTGCCAGCAGGTCCACCGGGACAGGAGGAGAGACCCAGTACTTC
CASRSTGTGGETQYF
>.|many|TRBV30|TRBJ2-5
TGTGCCTGGAGGACGGATGGAGAGACCCAGTACTTC
CAWRTDGETQYF
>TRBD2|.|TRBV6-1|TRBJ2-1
TGTGCCAGCACCGGCGGGGCTAGCGGGGGTAATACTGAGCAGTTCTTC
CASTGGASGGNTEQFF
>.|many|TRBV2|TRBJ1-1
TGTGCCAGCAGTGAAGAGGGTGCGGGGAGCACTGAAGCTTTCTTT
CASSEEGAGSTEAFF
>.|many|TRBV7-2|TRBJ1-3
TGTGCCAGCAGCTCAAGGGTGGCTGGAAACACCATATATTTT
CASSSRVAGNTIYF
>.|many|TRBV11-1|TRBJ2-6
TGTGCCAGCAGCAAGGACTCTGGGGCCAACGTCCTGACTTTC
CASSKDSGANVLTF
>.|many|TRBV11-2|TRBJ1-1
TGTGCCAGCACACAGGGGAACACTGAAGCTTTCTTT
CASTQGNTEAFF
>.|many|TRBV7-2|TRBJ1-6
TGTGCCAGCAGCTTAGAGAGAAGATCACCCCTCCACTTT
CASSLERRSPLHF
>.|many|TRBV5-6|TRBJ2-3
TGTGCCAGCAGCTTCTGGACAGGCGGGGAGACGCAGTATTTT
CASSFWTGGETQYF
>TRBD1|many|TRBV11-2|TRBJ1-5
TGTGCCAGCAGCCCCGGGACAGGGGATCAGCCCCAGCATTTT
CASSPGTGDQPQHF
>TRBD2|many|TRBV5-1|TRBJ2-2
TGCGCCAGCAGCCCCCGCGGGGGGGTCGTCGGGGAGCTGTTTTTT
CASSPRGGVVGELFF
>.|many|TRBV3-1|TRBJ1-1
TGTGCCAGCAGCCAAGATAAGGTTCGTTCGCCTGAAGCTTTCTTT
CASSQDKVRSPEAFF
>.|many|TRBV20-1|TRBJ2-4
TGCAGTGCTAGCCCCGCATTGACCAAAAACATTCAGTACTTC
CSASPALTKNIQYF
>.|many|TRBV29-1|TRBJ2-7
TGCAGCGTTGCGCAGGGTGGGTACGAGCAGTACTTC
CSVAQGGYEQYF
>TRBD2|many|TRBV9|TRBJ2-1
TGTGCCAGCAGCGCCAGGACTAGCGGGGATGAGCAGTTCTTC
CASSARTSGDEQFF
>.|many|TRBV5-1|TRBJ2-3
TGCGCCAGCAGCTTTGGGGGCCCGAGCACAGATACGCAGTATTTT
CASSFGGPSTDTQYF
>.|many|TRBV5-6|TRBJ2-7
TGTGCCAGCAGCTTGTTATCCTACGAGCAGTACTTC
CASSLLSYEQYF
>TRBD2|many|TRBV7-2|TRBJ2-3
TGTGCCAGCAGCTCCACCGGGACTAGCGGGGGCCTAGGGGATACGCAGTATTTT
CASSSTGTSGGLGDTQYF
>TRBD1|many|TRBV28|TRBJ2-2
TGTGCCAGCAGAAAAGGGGGCAACACCGGGGAGCTGTTTTTT
CASRKGGNTGELFF
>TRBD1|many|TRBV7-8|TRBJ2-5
TGTGCCAGCAGCTCGGCTTACAGGGGAGAGACCCAGTACTTC
CASSSAYRGETQYF
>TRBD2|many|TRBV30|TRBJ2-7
TGTGCCTGGAGTGTAGGCGGGGGGGACCCCTACGAGCAGTACTTC
CAWSVGGGDPYEQYF
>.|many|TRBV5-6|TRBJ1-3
TGTGCCAGCAGCTTTATGCCGACACTGGGGACTGGAAACACCATATATTTT
CASSFMPTLGTGNTIYF
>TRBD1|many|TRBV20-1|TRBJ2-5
TGCAGTGCTAGAAGGGACAGGGATGTGGAGACCCAGTACTTC
CSARRDRDVETQYF
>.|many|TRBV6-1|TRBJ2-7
TGTGCCAGCAGGGACTTAGCGGAACCCTCCTACGAGCAGTACTTC
CASRDLAEPSYEQYF
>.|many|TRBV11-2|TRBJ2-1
TGTGCCAGCAGAGCCACTAGCAGCCTTTACAATGAGCAGTTCTTC
CASRATSSLYNEQFF
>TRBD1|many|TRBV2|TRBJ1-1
TGTGCCAGCAGTTCGGGACAGGGGTCCACTGAAGCTTTCTTT
CASSSGQGSTEAFF
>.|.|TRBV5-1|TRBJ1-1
TGCGCCAGTACCTTAGACCAGGGAAACACTGAAGCTTTCTTT
CASTLDQGNTEAFF
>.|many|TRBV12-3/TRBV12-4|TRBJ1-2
TGTGTCAGCAGCCAAGGGGACTATTTCACGTATGGCTACACCTTC
CVSSQGDYFTYGYTF
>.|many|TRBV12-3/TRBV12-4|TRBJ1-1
TGTGCCAGCAGTTTTAGACGGGAGATGAACACTGAAGCTTTCTTT
CASSFRREMNTEAFF
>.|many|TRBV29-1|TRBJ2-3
TGCAGCGTTGAAGAAGGGGGCACAGATACGCAGTATTTT
CSVEEGGTDTQYF
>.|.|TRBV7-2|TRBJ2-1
TGTGCCAGCAGCTTAGATCGACAGTTACACAATGAGCAGTTCTTC
CASSLDRQLHNEQFF
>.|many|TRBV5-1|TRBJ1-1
TGCGCCAGCAGCATAATTCCGGGACGGATGAACACTGAAGCTTTCTTT
CASSIIPGRMNTEAFF
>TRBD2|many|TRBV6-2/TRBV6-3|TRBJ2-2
TGTGCCAGGGCAAAAAGGGCGGGGGGGAACACCGGGGAGCTGTTTTTT
CARAKRAGGNTGELFF
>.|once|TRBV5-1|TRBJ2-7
TGCGCCAGCGAGCTGGACGAGCAGTACTTC
CASELDEQYF
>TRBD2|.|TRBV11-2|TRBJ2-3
TGTGACAGCAGCCGGGGAATAGCGGGGGGGCGGGTAGATACGCAGTATTTT
CDSSRGIAGGRVDTQYF
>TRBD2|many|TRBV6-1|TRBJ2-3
TGTGCCAGCAGTGGGACTAGCGGGGGGTTGGGAGATACGCAGTATTTT
CASSGTSGGLGDTQYF
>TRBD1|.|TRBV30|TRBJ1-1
TGTGCCTGGAGGGGACAGTGGCTCACTGAAGCTTCCTTT
CAWRGQWLTEASF
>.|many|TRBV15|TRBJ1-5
TGTGCCACCAGCAGAGACGCGGGACACCTCTTTAGCAATCAGCCCCAGCATTTT
CATSRDAGHLFSNQPQHF
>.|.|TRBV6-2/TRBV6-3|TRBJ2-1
TGTGCCAGCAGCCGTAGGGTGGGGAGTGGGAATGAGCAGTTCTTC
CASSRRVGSGNEQFF
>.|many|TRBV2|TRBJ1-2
TGTGCCAGCAGTGAAAATACAGGCTATGGCTACACCTTC
CASSENTGYGYTF
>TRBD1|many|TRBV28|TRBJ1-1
TGTGCCAGCAGTTTATTGCCGGGACAGGGACGGGAAGCTTTCTTT
CASSLLPGQGREAFF
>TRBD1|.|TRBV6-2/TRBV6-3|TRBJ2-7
TGTGCCAGCAGTTACAGTTTTACCTGGACAGGAAAAGGTGAGCAGTACTTC
CASSYSFTWTGKGEQYF